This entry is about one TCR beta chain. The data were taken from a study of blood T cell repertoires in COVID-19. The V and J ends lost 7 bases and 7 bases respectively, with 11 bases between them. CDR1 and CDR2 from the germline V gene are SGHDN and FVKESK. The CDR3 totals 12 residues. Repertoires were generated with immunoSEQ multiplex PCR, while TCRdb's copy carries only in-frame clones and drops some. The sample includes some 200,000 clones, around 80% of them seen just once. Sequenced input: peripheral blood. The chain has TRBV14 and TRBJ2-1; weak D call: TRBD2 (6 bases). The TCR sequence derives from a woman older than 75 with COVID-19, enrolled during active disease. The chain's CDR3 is CASKRGGNEQFF. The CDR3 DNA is TGTGCCAGCAAACGGGGAGGTAATGAGCAGTTCTTC.